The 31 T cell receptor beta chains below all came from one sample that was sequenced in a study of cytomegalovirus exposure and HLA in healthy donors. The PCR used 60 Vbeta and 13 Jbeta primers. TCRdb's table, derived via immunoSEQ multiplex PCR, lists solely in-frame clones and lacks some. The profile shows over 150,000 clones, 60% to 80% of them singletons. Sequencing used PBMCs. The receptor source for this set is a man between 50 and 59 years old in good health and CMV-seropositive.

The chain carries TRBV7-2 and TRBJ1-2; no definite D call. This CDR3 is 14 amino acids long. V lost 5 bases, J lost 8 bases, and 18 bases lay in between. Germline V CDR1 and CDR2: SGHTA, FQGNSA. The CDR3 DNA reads TGTGCCAGCAGCCCTTTCCCCGCTTTGGGCGGCTACACCTTC. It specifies CASSPFPALGGYTF.

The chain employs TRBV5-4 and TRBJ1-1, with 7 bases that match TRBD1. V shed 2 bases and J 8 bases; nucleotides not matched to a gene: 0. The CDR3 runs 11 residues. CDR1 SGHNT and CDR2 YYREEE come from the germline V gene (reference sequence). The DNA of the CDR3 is TGTGCCAGCAGCTTACAGGGGGAAGCTTTCTTT. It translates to CASSLQGEAFF. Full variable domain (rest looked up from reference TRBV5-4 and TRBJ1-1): ETGVTQSPTHLIKTRGQQVTLRCSSQSGHNTVSWYQQALGQGPQFIFQYYREEENGRGNFPPRFSGLQFPNYSSELNVNALELDDSALYLCASSLQGEAFFGQGTRLTVV.

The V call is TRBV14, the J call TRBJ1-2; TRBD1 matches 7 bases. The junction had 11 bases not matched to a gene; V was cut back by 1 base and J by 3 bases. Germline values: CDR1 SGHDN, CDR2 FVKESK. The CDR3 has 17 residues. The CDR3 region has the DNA TGTGCCAGCAGCCAAGGTCATAGGGACAGCCTAGACTATGGCTACACCTTC. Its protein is CASSQGHRDSLDYGYTF. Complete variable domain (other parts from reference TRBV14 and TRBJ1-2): EAGVTQFPSHSVIEKGQTVTLRCDPISGHDNLYWYRRVMGKEIKFLLHFVKESKQDESGMPNNRFLAERTGGTYSTLKVQPAELEDSGVYFCASSQGHRDSLDYGYTFGSGTRLTVV.

CDR3 nucleotides: TGTGCCAGCAGTGAGGGACAGGGAGGAGGCGGCAATCAGCCCCAGCATTTT. It is translated as CASSEGQGGGGNQPQHF. V usage is TRBV6-4 and J usage is TRBJ1-5; 9 bases align to TRBD1. CDR3 length: 17 amino acids. Germline assignment: CDR1 MRHNA and CDR2 SNTAGT. V lost 3 bases to trimming and J lost 2 bases; unmatched junction nucleotides: 8.

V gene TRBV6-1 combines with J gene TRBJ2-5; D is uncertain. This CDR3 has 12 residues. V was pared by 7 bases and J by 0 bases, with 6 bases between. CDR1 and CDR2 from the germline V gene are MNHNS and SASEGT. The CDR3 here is CASTYNQETQYF. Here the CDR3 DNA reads TGTGCCAGCACGTACAACCAAGAGACCCAGTACTTC.

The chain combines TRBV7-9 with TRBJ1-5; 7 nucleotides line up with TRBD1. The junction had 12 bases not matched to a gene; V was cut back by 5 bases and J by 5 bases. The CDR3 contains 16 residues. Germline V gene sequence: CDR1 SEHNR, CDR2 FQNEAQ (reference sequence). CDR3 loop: CASSATSQGWDQPQHF. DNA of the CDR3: TGTGCCAGCAGCGCAACATCACAGGGGTGGGATCAGCCCCAGCATTTT. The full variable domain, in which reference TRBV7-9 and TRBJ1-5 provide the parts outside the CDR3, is DTGVSQNPRHKITKRGQNVTFRCDPISEHNRLYWYRQTLGQGPEFLTYFQNEAQLEKSRLLSDRFSAERPKGSFSTLEIQRTEQGDSAMYLCASSATSQGWDQPQHFGDGTRLSIL.

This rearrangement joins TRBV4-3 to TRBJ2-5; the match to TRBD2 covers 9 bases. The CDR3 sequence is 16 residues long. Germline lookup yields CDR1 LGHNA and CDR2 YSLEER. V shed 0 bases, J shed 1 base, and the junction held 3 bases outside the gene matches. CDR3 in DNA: TGCGCCAGCAGCCAAGATAGAGCGGGGGGCCAAGAGACCCAGTACTTC. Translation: CASSQDRAGGQETQYF.

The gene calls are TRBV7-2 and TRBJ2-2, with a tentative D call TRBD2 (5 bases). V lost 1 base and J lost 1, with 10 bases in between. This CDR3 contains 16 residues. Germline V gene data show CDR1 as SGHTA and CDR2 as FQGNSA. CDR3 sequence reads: CASSLGPGRNTGELFF. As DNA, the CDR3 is TGTGCCAGCAGCTTAGGCCCGGGGAGGAACACCGGGGAGCTGTTTTTT.

CDR3 residues: CASSRTLRAPGNTIYF. CDR3 coding DNA: TGTGCCAGCAGCCGAACTTTGCGGGCCCCTGGAAACACCATATATTTT. The J gene is TRBJ1-3, the V gene TRBV7-6; D call uncertain. This CDR3 comprises 16 residues. Looked up from germline, CDR1 is SGHVS and CDR2 is FNYEAQ. Trimming took 5 bases from V and 2 from J, leaving 16 bases between them. The full variable domain, with the rest looked up from reference TRBV7-6 and TRBJ1-3, is GAGVSQSPRYKVTKRGQDVALRCDPISGHVSLYWYRQALGQGPEFLTYFNYEAQQDKSGLPNDRFSAERPEGSISTLTIQRTEQRDSAMYRCASSRTLRAPGNTIYFGEGSWLTVV.

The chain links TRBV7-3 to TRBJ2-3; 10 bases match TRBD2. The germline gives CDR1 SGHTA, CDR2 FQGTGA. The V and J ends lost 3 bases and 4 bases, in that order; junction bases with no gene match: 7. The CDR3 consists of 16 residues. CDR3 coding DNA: TGTGCCAGCAGCTTTTTAAGCGGGGGGGCTGCAGATACGCAGTATTTT. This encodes CASSFLSGGAADTQYF.

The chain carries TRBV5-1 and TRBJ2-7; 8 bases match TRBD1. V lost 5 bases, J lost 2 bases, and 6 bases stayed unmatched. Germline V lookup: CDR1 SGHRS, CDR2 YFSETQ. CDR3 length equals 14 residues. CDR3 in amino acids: CASSTGDRPYEQYF. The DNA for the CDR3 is TGCGCCAGCAGTACCGGGGACAGGCCCTACGAGCAGTACTTC.

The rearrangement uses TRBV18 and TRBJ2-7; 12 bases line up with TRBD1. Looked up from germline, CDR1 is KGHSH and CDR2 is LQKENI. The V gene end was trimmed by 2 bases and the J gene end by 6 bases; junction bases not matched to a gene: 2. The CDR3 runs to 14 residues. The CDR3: CASSPGTGGTEQYF. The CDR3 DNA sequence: TGTGCCAGCTCACCAGGGACAGGGGGCACCGAGCAGTACTTC.

The CDR3 protein is CASSKVAGARSQPQHF. The CDR3 DNA follows: TGTGCCAGTAGTAAGGTGGCAGGGGCCAGGAGTCAGCCCCAGCATTTT. This chain connects TRBV19 to TRBJ1-5; the D gene is possibly TRBD1 (6 bases). V lost 4 bases and J 6 bases, leaving 19 bases between the germline ends. The CDR3 consists of 16 residues. Germline CDR1 is LNHDA and CDR2 is SQIVND (reference sequence).

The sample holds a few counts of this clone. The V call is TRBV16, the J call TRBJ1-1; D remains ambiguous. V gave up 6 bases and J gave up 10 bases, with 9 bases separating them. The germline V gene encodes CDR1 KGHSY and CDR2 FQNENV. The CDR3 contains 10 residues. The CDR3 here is CASRRGLAFF. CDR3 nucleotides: TGTGCCAGCAGGAGAGGGTTAGCTTTCTTT. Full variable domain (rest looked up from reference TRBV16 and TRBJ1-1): GEEVAQTPKHLVRGEGQKAKLYCAPIKGHSYVFWYQQVLKNEFKFLISFQNENVFDETGMPKERFSAKCLPNSPCSLEIQATKLEDSAVYFCASRRGLAFFGQGTRLTVV.

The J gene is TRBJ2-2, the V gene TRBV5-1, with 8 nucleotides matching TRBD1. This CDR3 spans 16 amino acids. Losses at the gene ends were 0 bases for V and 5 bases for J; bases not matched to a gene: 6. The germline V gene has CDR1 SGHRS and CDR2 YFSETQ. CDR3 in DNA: TGCGCCAGCAGCTTGGCCAGGGGGCTAAGGACCGGGGAGCTGTTTTTT. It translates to CASSLARGLRTGELFF.

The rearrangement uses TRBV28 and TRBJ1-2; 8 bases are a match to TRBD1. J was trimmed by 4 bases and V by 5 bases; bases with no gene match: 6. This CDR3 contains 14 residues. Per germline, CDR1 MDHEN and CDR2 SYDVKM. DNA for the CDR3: TGTGCCAGCAGTATATCAGGGGGCATCTATGGCTACACCTTC. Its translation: CASSISGGIYGYTF.

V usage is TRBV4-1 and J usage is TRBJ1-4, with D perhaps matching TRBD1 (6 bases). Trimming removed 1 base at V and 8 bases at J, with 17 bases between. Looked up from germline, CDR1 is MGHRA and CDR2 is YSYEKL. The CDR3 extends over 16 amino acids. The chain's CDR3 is CASSQGLIQGEEKLFF. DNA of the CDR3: TGCGCCAGCAGCCAAGGTCTTATACAGGGTGAGGAAAAACTGTTTTTT.

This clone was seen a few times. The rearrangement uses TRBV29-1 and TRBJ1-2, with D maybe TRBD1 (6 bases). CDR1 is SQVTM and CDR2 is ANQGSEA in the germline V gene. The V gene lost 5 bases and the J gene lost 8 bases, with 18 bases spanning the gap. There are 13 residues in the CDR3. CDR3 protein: CSVPAQGMIGYTF. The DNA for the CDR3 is TGCAGCGTTCCGGCGCAGGGGATGATAGGCTACACCTTC.

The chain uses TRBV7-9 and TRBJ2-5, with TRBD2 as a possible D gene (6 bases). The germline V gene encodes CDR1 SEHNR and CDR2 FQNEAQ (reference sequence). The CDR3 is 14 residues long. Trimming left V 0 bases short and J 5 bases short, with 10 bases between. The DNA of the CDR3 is TGTGCCAGCAGCTTAGCCCAACGGGAGGAGACCCAGTACTTC. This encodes CASSLAQREETQYF.

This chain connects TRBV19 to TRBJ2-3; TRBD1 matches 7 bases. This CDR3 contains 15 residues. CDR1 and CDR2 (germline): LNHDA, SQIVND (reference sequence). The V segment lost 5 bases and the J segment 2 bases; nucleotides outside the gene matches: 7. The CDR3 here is CASSPGGQNTDTQYF. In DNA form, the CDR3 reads TGTGCCAGTAGTCCTGGGGGACAGAACACAGATACGCAGTATTTT.

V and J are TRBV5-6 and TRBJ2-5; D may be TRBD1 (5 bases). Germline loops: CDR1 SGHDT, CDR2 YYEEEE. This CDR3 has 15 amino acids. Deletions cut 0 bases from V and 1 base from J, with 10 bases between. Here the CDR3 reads CASSLAQGRQETQYF. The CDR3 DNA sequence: TGTGCCAGCAGCTTGGCCCAGGGCCGCCAAGAGACCCAGTACTTC.

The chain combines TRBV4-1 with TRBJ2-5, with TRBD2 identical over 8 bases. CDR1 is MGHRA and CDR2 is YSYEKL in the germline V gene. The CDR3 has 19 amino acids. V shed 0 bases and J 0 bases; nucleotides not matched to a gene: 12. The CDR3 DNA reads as TGCGCCAGCAGCCAAGATCTTGGCCTCGCTAGCGGGTACCAAGAGACCCAGTACTTC. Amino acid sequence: CASSQDLGLASGYQETQYF.

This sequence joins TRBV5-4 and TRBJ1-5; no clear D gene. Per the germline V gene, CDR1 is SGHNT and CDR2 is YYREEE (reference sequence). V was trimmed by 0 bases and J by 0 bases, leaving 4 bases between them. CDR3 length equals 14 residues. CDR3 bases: TGTGCCAGCAGCTTGGACAGTAGCAATCAGCCCCAGCATTTT. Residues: CASSLDSSNQPQHF.

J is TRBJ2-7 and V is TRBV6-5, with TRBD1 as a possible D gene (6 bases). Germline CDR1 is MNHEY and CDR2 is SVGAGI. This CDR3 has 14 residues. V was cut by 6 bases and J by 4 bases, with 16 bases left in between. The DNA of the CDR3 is TGTGCCAGCAGCGGAAACCTACAGGGATACGAGCAGTACTTC. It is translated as CASSGNLQGYEQYF.

The CDR3 nucleotides are TGCAGCGTTGCCAGCGAGGGTTACAATGAGCAGTTCTTC. Its translation is CSVASEGYNEQFF. The V and J genes are TRBV29-1 and TRBJ2-1, with D possibly being TRBD2 (5 bases). CDR3 length: 13 amino acids. The germline V and J ends were trimmed by 4 bases and 4 bases, with 11 bases remaining between them. Germline V gene sequence: CDR1 SQVTM, CDR2 ANQGSEA.

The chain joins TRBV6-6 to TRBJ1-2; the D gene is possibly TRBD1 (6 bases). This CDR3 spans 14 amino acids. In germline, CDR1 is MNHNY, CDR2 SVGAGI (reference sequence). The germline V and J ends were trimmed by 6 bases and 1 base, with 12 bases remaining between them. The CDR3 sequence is CASSRTVGNYGYTF. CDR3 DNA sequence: TGTGCCAGCAGCCGGACAGTTGGTAACTATGGCTACACCTTC.

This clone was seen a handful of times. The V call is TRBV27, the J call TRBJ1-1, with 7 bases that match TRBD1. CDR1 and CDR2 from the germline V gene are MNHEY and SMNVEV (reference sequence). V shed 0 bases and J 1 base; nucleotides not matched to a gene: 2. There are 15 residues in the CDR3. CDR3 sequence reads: CASSLSGGWNTEAFF. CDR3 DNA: TGTGCCAGCAGTTTATCAGGGGGCTGGAACACTGAAGCTTTCTTT.

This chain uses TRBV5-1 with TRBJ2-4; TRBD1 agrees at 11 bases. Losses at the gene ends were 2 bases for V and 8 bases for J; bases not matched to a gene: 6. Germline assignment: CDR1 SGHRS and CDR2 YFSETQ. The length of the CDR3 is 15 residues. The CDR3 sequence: CASSLSGTGGDIQYF. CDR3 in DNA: TGCGCCAGCAGCTTATCCGGGACAGGGGGAGACATTCAGTACTTC.

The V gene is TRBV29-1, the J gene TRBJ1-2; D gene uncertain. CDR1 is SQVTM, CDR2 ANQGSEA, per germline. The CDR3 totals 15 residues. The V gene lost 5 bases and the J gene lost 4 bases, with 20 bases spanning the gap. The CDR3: CSVREGNVLGYGYTF. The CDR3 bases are TGCAGCGTTAGGGAGGGAAATGTTCTCGGCTATGGCTACACCTTC.

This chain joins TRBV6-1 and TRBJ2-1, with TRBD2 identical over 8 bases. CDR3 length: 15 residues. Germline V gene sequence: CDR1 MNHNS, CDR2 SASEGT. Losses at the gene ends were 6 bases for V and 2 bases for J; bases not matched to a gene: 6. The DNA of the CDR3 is TGTGCCAGCAGGGCGCTAGCGGGTACCTACAATGAGCAGTTCTTC. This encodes CASRALAGTYNEQFF.

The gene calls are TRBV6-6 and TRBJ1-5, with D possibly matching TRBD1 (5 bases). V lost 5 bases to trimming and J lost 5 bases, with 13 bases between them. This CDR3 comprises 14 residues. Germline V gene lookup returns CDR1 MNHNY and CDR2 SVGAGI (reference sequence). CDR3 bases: TGTGCCAGCAGTACCGCGGGACGTGATCAGCCCCAGCATTTT. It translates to CASSTAGRDQPQHF.